This TCR beta chain was profiled in a study of blood T cell repertoires in COVID-19. Study background: Material from acute and convalescent COVID-19 was sourced from the United States, Italy and Spain. From T cells, B-cell-depleted T cells, or PBMCs came the material, which was cDNA or gDNA.

This clone came up once. V lost 0 bases and J 0 bases, leaving 15 bases between the germline ends. The CDR3 is 17 amino acids. Per germline, CDR1 LGHDT and CDR2 YNNKEL (reference sequence). Source study methods: Estimation of nucleated cell counts relied on the amplification of reference gene primers. TCRdb's copy holds only in-frame clones and misses some; the assay was immunoSEQ multiplex PCR. The D gene and trimming were derived from the DNA, and the V and J assignments and clone size from that table. This sample carries tens of thousands of clones, around 75% of them seen once, and the ten largest clones take more than 20%.

The chain has TRBV3-1 (or the pseudogene TRBV3-2) and TRBJ2-7; unclear D gene. The sequenced sample was peripheral blood. This clonotype originated in a human donor in a cohort sampled during active COVID-19. CDR3 protein: CASSQDRRGASSYEQYF. CDR3 in DNA: TGTGCCAGCAGCCAAGATCGGCGCGGAGCCAGCTCCTACGAGCAGTACTTC.